This paragraph covers one TCR beta chain sequence. Its antigen is currently not known. Base qualities are not at hand, and no much larger clone is one base apart. Whole blood was collected in K2EDTA tubes by collaborating institutions according to the institutions' own protocols. For TCRbeta analysis, collaborators shipped samples in one of three forms: frozen whole blood, isolated PBMCs, or DNA extracted from either of those sample types. The immunoSEQ Assay, a bias-controlled multiplex PCR, was used to amplify TCRbeta CDR3 regions from genomic DNA. In the source study's methods: The number of nucleated cells in each sample was estimated by amplification of reference gene primers within the assay. To quantify the absolute abundance of each unique TCRbeta CDR3 rearrangement, sequence reads were collapsed and filtered. For each sample, productive Simpson clonality was calculated as the square root of Simpson's diversity index across productive rearrangements. Not all clones reach the TCRdb copy of this immuneACCESS table, which keeps in-frame sequences only. Checked studies attribute under half of the gap to unresolved V genes and leave the rest unexplained. The V and J calls and clone size were taken over from that table, and D and trimming were inferred from the DNA. In all, the sample holds 99,000 or so clones, and 75% to 90% of those were seen once. Around a quarter of the sample is held by the ten biggest clonotypes.

These data come from a study of blood T cell repertoires in COVID-19 (dated by TCRdb to 2020 to 2021). At the level of the whole study: The collaborator samples originated in the United States, Italy and Spain and spanned the acute and convalescent phases of COVID-19. The samples were drawn from two sources: the first 160 participants of the ongoing ImmuneRACE study, and 1,200 or so subjects contributed by 6 global collaborators. Subjects who had been exposed to COVID-19, were actively infected with it, or had recovered from it provided the deeply sampled blood TCRbeta repertoires that made up the dataset. The repertoires were made available in a free public database intended to serve as a resource for research on the immune response to SARS-CoV-2. Nearly every sample came with metadata listing a de-identified subject ID, COVID-19 status, age in years and sex. Where available, HLA class I and class II types were taken from metadata supplied by the sample provider and were not determined by assay-based typing. The material from the prospective study consisted of cDNA or gDNA derived from T cells, B-cell-depleted T cells, or PBMCs.

What the research found in general, with its limitations: The amount of clinical and demographic metadata varied by source and participant and was provided uncurated.

Trimmed from V: 3 bases; trimmed from J: 3 bases; junction bases lacking a gene match: 2. The CDR3 covers 14 residues, taking in both the cysteine and the phenylalanine. The kept DNA is CDR3 alone, 42 bases in frame from the first base. CDR1 and CDR2 are drawn from the germline V gene: WSHSY, SAAADI. The sequence joins TRBV10-2 to TRBJ1-2; the junction holds 9 bases that match TRBD1. Sample: peripheral blood. The source is a man between 60 and 75 years old with acute or convalescent COVID-19. The DNA is TGCGCCAGCAGTGACACAGGGGGCGACTATGGCTACACCTTC. It is translated as CASSDTGGDYGYTF.